By share, the clone carrying this T cell receptor (beta chain) counts as medium-sized. What it binds is unknown. Described treatment: skin biopsy from PPD injection site in Mantoux-positive individual. An oligonucleotide containing a UMI was ligated to the 3' end of TCR cDNA. Cells were not sorted; total RNA input targeted roughly 1 to 1000 ng. Four PCR rounds used nested alpha and beta constant region primers plus the SP2 primer. Reverse transcription of blood and skin TCR RNA was primed at alpha and beta constant regions. TCRdb recomputed calls from the UMI-ligation and nested PCR reads with MiXCR, one row per CDR3 protein. The data show approximately 37,000 distinct CDR3 sequences, with 9.5% to 12% seen just once and 3% to 5% held by the top ten. The sample is drawn from a study of naive and memory T cell subsets. Broader study findings: Far more TCRs reportedly came from tuberculin skin test site biopsies.

Trimming took 5 bases from V and 7 from J, leaving 18 bases between them. CDR3 length: 14 residues. Germline loops: CDR1 SEHNR, CDR2 FQNEAQ (reference sequence). Sample: skin, taken from a tuberculin skin test site. The chain has TRBV7-9 and TRBJ2-7; a weak D match, TRBD2 (6 bases). The sequence derives from an adult in good health. CDR3 residues: CASSPGLTRGEQYF. The CDR3 DNA sequence: TGTGCCAGCAGCCCAGGACTCACCCGGGGGGAGCAGTACTTC.